This is a list of T cell receptor beta chains from one sample in a study of PD-1 blockade in classical Hodgkin lymphoma. Sequencing was performed with immunoSEQ multiplex PCR; in TCRdb, only in-frame clones are kept and a portion is missing. The profile shows approximately 21,000 clones, under 80% of them singletons. The material was peripheral blood mononuclear cells (PBMCs), obtained at baseline. The receptors here all came from a human donor with classical Hodgkin lymphoma. The CDR3 runs from the conserved cysteine through the conserved F or W. A D gene is named only where the DNA matches it firmly.

v_call d_call cdr3_aa
TRBV4-3 TRBD1 CASSQSQPRDREYTGELFF
TRBV7-9 NA CASSPGPTSSGNTIYF
TRBV7-2 TRBD2 CASSLGAPGTSEFF
TRBV7-2 TRBD1 CASSTTGPTVYGYTF
TRBV7-2 NA CASSERSGRVRNTEAFF
TRBV4-3 NA CASSQLRGANYGYTF
TRBV6-5 NA CASSVTENQPQHF
TRBV4-3 NA CASSQDMSRARPQHF
TRBV5-4 TRBD1 CASTPPVGQSVNEQFF
TRBV9 NA CASSVELFGTSSYNEQFF
TRBV7-8 NA CASSLVNQPQHF
TRBV7-9 NA CASSSGTGEKLFF
TRBV7-2 NA CASSLQGYSNQPQHF
TRBV9 TRBD1 CASSQTGIETQYF
TRBV10-3 NA CAISETAYEQYF
TRBV27 TRBD2 CAAGGLGEQYF
TRBV15 TRBD1 CATSRDGDRNTEAFF
TRBV4-1 NA CASSQVRGANYGYTF
TRBV18 NA CASSPEENQPQHF
TRBV4-3 NA CASSQGVGDNTGELFF
TRBV6-5 TRBD2 CASSYSGLAEYEQYF